Described below is a single T cell receptor (beta chain) sequence and its context. What it binds is not known. What was sequenced were expressed TCRB transcripts, since all of the isolated RNA had been reverse transcribed. Here immunoSEQ multiplex PCR was the method, and the copy in TCRdb shows in-frame clones only, minus some. Of roughly 330,000 clones in the sample, more than 9.5% are singletons; the top ten hold under 0.02%. The sample belongs to a study of beta chain features in type 1 diabetes. Study in general: Sorted cells, some 110 million in number, were examined across all samples. Study-level results: Naive, central memory and regulatory TCRB repertoires appeared more similar among patients than healthy donors.

The CDR3 loop spans 15 amino acids. Germline CDR1 and CDR2: MDHEN and SYDVKM. J lost 4 bases, V lost 6 bases, and 11 bases had no gene match. It was one heparinised blood draw, averaging roughly 0.11 L, that each donor gave. This chain connects TRBV28 to TRBJ1-1, with 7 nucleotides matching TRBD1. This TCR was sampled from a woman aged 30 to 39 in good health. The sample consisted of naive CD4+ T cells from blood. CDR3 nucleotide sequence: TGTGCCAGCAGGGATAGGACCTCAGGGGGCACTGAAGCTTTCTTT. Amino acid sequence: CASRDRTSGGTEAFF.